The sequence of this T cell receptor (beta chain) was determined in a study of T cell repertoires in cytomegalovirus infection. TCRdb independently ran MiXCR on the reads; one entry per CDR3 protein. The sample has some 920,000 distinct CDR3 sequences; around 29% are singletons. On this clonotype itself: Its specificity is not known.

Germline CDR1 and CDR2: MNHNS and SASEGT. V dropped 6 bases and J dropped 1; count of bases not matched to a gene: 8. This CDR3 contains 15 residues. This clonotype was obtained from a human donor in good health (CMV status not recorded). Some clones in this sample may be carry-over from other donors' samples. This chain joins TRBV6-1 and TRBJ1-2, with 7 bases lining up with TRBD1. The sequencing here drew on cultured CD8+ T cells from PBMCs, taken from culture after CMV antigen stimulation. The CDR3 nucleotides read TGTGCCAGCAGAATGGGACAGCCTGATAACTATGGCTACACCTTC. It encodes CASRMGQPDNYGYTF.